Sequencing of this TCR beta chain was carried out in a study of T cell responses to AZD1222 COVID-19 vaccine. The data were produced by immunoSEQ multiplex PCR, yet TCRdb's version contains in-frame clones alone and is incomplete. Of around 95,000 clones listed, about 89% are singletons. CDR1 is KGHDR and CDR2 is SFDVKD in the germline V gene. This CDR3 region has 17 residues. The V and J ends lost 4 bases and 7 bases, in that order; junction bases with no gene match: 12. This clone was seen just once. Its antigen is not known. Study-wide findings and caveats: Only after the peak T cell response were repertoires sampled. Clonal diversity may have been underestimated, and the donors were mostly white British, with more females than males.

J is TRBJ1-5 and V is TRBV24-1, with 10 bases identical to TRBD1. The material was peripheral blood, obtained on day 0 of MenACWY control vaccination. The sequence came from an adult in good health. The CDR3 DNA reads TGTGCCACCAGTGACTCACCGGGACAGGGGATAAGGCAGCCCCAGCATTTT. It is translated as CATSDSPGQGIRQPQHF.